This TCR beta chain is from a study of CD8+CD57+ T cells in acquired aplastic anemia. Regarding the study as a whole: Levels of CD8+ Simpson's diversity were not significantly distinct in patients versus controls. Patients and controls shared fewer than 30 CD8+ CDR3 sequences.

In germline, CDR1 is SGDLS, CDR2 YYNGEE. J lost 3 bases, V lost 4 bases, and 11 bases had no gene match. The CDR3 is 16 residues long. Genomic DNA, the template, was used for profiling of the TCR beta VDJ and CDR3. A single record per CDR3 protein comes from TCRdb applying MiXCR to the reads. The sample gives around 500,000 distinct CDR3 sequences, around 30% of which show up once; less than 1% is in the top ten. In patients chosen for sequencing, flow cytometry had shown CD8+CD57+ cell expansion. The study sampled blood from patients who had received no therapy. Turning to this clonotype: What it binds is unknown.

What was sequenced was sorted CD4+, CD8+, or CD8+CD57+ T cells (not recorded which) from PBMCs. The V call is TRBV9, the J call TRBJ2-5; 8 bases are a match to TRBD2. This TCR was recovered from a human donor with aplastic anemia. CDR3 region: CASSSRSGGWEETQYF. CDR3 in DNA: TGTGCCAGCAGCTCCCGAAGCGGGGGATGGGAAGAGACCCAGTACTTC.